The 18 T cell receptor beta chains presented below share a single source sample, sequenced in a study of blood T cell repertoires in COVID-19. TCRdb keeps only in-frame clones here, not all; method: immunoSEQ multiplex PCR. The repertoire has about 460,000 clones, more than 85% of them found once; the top ten carry just over 8%. The sequencing sample was made of PBMCs or T cells enriched from blood (not recorded which). These receptors were obtained from a woman in her sixties who had recovered from COVID-19.

CDR3 in DNA: TGCGCCAGCAGCCCACAGGGGGCAGCCTCCTACGAGCAGTACTTC. Its protein is CASSPQGAASYEQYF. The chain joins TRBV5-1 to TRBJ2-7; TRBD1 matches 9 bases. Germline trimming cut 4 bases from V and 0 bases from J; bases unmatched to any gene: 5. CDR3 length: 15 residues. CDR1 SGHRS and CDR2 YFSETQ come from the germline V gene.

The rearrangement joins TRBV5-1 to TRBJ2-7, with 8 positions matching TRBD2. Germline V gene sequence: CDR1 SGHRS, CDR2 YFSETQ. Trimming at V came to 2 bases and at J to 0 bases, leaving 4 bases not matched to a gene. The CDR3 sequence is 15 residues long. CDR3 residues: CASSFAGGGSYEQYF. The DNA of the CDR3 is TGCGCCAGCAGCTTCGCCGGGGGGGGCTCCTACGAGCAGTACTTC.

This clone has only one observation. The chain carries TRBV11-3 and TRBJ1-2; D is possibly TRBD1 (6 bases). CDR1 SGHNT and CDR2 YENEEA come from the germline V gene. The CDR3 extends over 16 amino acids. V lost 5 bases to trimming and J lost 5 bases, with 21 bases between them. The CDR3 nucleotides are TGTGCCAGCAGCGGAAGTGGCGCACAGGGACCTTATGGCTACACCTTC. Translated: CASSGSGAQGPYGYTF.

The V and J genes are TRBV19 and TRBJ1-2; D might be TRBD1 (5 bases). Germline values: CDR1 LNHDA, CDR2 SQIVND (reference sequence). The CDR3 contains 16 residues. Trimming left V 4 bases short and J 0 bases short, with 15 bases between. CDR3 DNA: TGTGCCAGTAGTACCCGGTGGGGGGATACTAACTATGGCTACACCTTC. It specifies CASSTRWGDTNYGYTF.

This clone was counted once. The genes are TRBV19 and TRBJ2-7; D is perhaps TRBD1 (5 bases). The germline V gene encodes CDR1 LNHDA and CDR2 SQIVND (reference sequence). V dropped 10 bases and J dropped 3 bases, with 10 bases sitting between them. This CDR3 has 11 amino acids. The CDR3 is CATGSNYEQYF. The CDR3 DNA reads as TGTGCCACAGGGTCCAACTACGAGCAGTACTTC.

This chain joins TRBV6-5 and TRBJ1-5; D gene ambiguous. Per germline, CDR1 MNHEY and CDR2 SVGAGI. Trimming removed 2 bases at V and 4 bases at J, with 6 bases between. The CDR3 covers 13 residues. CDR3: CASSYVQNQPQHF. CDR3 coding DNA: TGTGCCAGCAGTTACGTACAGAATCAGCCCCAGCATTTT.

The chain couples TRBV6-2 or TRBV6-3 to TRBJ1-5, with 8 bases lining up with TRBD1. CDR1 and CDR2 from the germline V gene are MNHEY and SVGEGT. After removal of 6 bases from V and 0 bases from J, the junction contained 16 bases not matched to a gene. CDR3 length: 19 residues. The CDR3 nucleotides read TGTGCCAGCAGCCCGGGACAGGCGATCGCTCTCTATAGCAATCAGCCCCAGCATTTT. Its protein is CASSPGQAIALYSNQPQHF.

CDR3 sequence reads: CASRRDRGSYEQYV. Here the CDR3 DNA reads TGTGCCAGCAGACGGGACAGGGGCTCCTACGAGCAGTACGTC. The chain couples TRBV28 to TRBJ2-7, with TRBD1 matching over 10 bases. CDR3 length: 14 residues. From germline, CDR1 is MDHEN and CDR2 SYDVKM. The ends lost 6 bases at V and 0 bases at J; junction bases unmatched: 2.

The V gene is TRBV28, the J gene TRBJ1-6; a weak D match, TRBD1 (6 bases). CDR1 and CDR2 from the germline V gene are MDHEN and SYDVKM. V dropped 6 bases and J dropped 7 bases, with 16 bases sitting between them. CDR3 length: 15 amino acids. CDR3 in amino acids: CASRPRQVLNSPLHF. CDR3 DNA: TGTGCCAGCAGACCCCGACAGGTTTTGAATTCACCCCTCCACTTT.

The chain uses TRBV7-6 and TRBJ1-4, with TRBD1 matching over 9 bases. Germline-derived CDR1 and CDR2 are SGHVS and FNYEAQ. The CDR3 is made up of 16 amino acids. Trimming took 5 bases from V and 8 from J; bases not matched to a gene: 12. CDR3 loop: CASSPRTGGSGEKLFF. The CDR3 DNA reads as TGTGCCAGCAGCCCACGAACAGGGGGCTCTGGAGAAAAACTGTTTTTT.

The chain uses TRBV28 and TRBJ1-1; unclear D gene. Germline V lookup: CDR1 MDHEN, CDR2 SYDVKM. V was pared by 3 bases and J by 1 base, with 12 bases between. This CDR3 is built from 15 residues. The CDR3 bases are TGTGCCAGCAGTTTTCCTCCAACAGAGAACACTGAAGCTTTCTTT. Translating gives CASSFPPTENTEAFF.

This chain uses TRBV9 with TRBJ2-1; 7 bases are a match to TRBD1. Germline assignment: CDR1 SGDLS and CDR2 YYNGEE. The J segment lost 9 bases and the V segment lost 0 bases, leaving 3 bases of the junction unmatched. This CDR3 spans 13 amino acids. The CDR3 is CASSVGGGGEQFF. The CDR3 bases are TGTGCCAGCAGCGTAGGAGGGGGCGGTGAGCAGTTCTTC.

This chain uses TRBV5-1 with TRBJ2-7; 13 nucleotides align to TRBD2. The CDR3 is made up of 17 amino acids. J gave up 4 bases and V 5 bases, and 12 bases lay outside the gene matches. Germline CDR1 and CDR2: SGHRS and YFSETQ. CDR3 DNA: TGCGCCAGCAGGACCAGCTATACTAGCGGGGGGGTTTACGAGCAGTACTTC. This codes for CASRTSYTSGGVYEQYF.

The chain is built from TRBV10-1 and TRBJ1-5; no clear D. The V end lost 4 bases, the J end lost 5 bases, and 15 bases lay between the germline ends. This CDR3 contains 15 residues. Germline V CDR1 and CDR2: WNHNN, SYGVQD (reference sequence). The CDR3 sequence: CASSVPGSLDQPQHF. In DNA form, the CDR3 reads TGCGCCAGCAGTGTGCCGGGGAGCTTGGATCAGCCCCAGCATTTT.

This chain connects TRBV13 to TRBJ1-1; D may be TRBD1 (6 bases). The CDR3 is made up of 12 amino acids. V lost 0 bases and J lost 11, with 10 bases in between. Looked up from germline, CDR1 is PRHDT and CDR2 is FYEKMQ (reference sequence). DNA of the CDR3: TGTGCCAGCAGCTTAGGAGGGGGTGGTGCTTTCTTT. It codes for CASSLGGGGAFF.

This sequence joins TRBV19 and TRBJ1-5; perhaps TRBD1 as D (5 bases). The CDR3 is 15 amino acids. With 5 bases removed from V and 3 bases from J, the gap between germline ends came to 14 bases. Per germline, CDR1 LNHDA and CDR2 SQIVND (reference sequence). The CDR3 loop is CASSLQVAPNQPQHF. CDR3 bases: TGTGCCAGTAGTTTACAGGTAGCCCCCAATCAGCCCCAGCATTTT.

The genes are TRBV5-8 and TRBJ1-5; D perhaps matches TRBD1 (6 bases). The CDR3 loop spans 16 amino acids. V was shortened by 5 bases and J by 4 bases, with 19 bases between the two germline ends. Germline loops: CDR1 SGHTS, CDR2 YDEGEE. CDR3 nucleotides: TGTGCCAGCAGTAAGGGCACAGGGAGTCGAAATCAGCCCCAGCATTTT. The encoded protein is CASSKGTGSRNQPQHF.

The rearrangement links TRBV11-2 to TRBJ1-1; D unresolved. V gave up 3 bases and J gave up 6 bases, with 11 bases separating them. The CDR3 runs to 13 residues. The germline V gene encodes CDR1 SGHAT and CDR2 FQNNGV. In DNA form, the CDR3 reads TGTGCCAGCAGCTTGCCGCGGGGAGCTGAAGCTTTCTTT. This codes for CASSLPRGAEAFF.